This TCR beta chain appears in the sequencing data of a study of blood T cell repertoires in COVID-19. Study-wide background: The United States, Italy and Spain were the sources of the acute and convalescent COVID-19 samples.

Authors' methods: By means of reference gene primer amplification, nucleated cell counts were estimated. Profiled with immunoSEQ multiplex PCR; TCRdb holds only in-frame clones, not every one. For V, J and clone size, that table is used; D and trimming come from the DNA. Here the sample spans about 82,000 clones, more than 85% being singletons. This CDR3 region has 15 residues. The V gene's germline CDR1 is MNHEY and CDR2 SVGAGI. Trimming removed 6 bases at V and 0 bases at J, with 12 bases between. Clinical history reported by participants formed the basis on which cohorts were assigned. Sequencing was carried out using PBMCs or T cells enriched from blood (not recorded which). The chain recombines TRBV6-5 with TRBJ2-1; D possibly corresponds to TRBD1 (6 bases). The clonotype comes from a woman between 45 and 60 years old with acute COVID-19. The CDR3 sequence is CASSQQGISYNEQFF. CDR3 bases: TGTGCCAGCAGCCAACAGGGCATCTCCTACAATGAGCAGTTCTTC.